Sequencing of this TCR beta chain was carried out in a study of CD4 and CD8 cells across lung adenocarcinoma regions. Samples came from patients with localized non-small cell lung adenocarcinoma. Each CDR3 protein is one row after TCRdb ran MiXCR on the PCR reads. Among almost 7,000 distinct CDR3 sequences, roughly half were seen once, and the ten largest hold 35% to 45%. In its sample, this clonotype was seen once. The junction shows a germline mismatch at one end, possibly a read error. Per the germline V gene, CDR1 is SGHNT and CDR2 is YENEEA. The CDR3 has 16 residues. V and J are TRBV11-3 and TRBJ2-3, with 11 positions matching TRBD2. The sequencing input was CD8+ T cells from the center of a lung tumor. The TCR comes from a male donor with lung adenocarcinoma. The CD4 and CD8 labels of this study may be unreliable. The CDR3 sequence: CASSPGTSGDQDTQYF. The CDR3 nucleotides are TGTGCCAGCAGCCCCGGGACTAGCGGTGACCAAGATACGCAGTATTTC.